What follows is one T cell receptor beta chain and its context. Its antigen remains unidentified. The protocol was immunoSEQ multiplex PCR, while the TCRdb copy is restricted to in-frame clones and leaves out a portion. In the table there are some 1.1 million clones, approximately 77% of which are singletons. These data originate in a study of shared clonotypes between healthy human individuals. Study overall: Every donor yielded three CD4 naive, three CD4 memory, two CD8 naive and one CD8 memory plate.

Points from the study as a whole: Clonotype sharing across a few donors was observed for 4% to 5.5% of naive CD4 clonotypes.

The origin of this receptor is a man between 18 and 35 years old in good health. Some clones in this sample may be carry-over from other donors' samples. The sample was memory CD4+ T cells from PBMCs. Stated subset: CD45RA-negative fraction.

CDR3: CASSPSRGRGGYTF. CDR3 DNA: TGCGCCAGCAGCCCCTCCCGGGGTCGGGGTGGCTACACCTTC. V and J are TRBV5-1 and TRBJ1-2, with no clear D. The CDR3 spans 14 residues. Trimming took 4 bases from V and 7 from J, leaving 17 bases between them. CDR1 is SGHRS and CDR2 is YFSETQ in the germline V gene. Full variable domain (outside the CDR3, taken from reference TRBV5-1 and TRBJ1-2): KAGVTQTPRYLIKTRGQQVTLSCSPISGHRSVSWYQQTPGQGLQFLFEYFSETQRNKGNFPGRFSGRQFSNSRSEMNVSTLELGDSALYLCASSPSRGRGGYTFGSGTRLTVV.